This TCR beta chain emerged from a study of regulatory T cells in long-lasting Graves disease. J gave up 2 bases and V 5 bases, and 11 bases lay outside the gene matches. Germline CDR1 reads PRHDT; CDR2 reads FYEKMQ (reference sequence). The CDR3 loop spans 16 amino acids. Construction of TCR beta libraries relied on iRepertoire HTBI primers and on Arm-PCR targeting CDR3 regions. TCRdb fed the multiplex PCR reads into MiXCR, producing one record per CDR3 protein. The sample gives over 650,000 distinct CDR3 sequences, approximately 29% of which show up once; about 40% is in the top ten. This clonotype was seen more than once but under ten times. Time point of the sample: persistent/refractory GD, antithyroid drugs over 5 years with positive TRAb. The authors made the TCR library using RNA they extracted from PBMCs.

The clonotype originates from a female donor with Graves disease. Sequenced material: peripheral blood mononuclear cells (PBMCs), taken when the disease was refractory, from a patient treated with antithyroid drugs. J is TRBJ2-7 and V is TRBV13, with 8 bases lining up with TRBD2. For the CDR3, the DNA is TGTGCCAGCAGCCGCCGCTTCGGAGCGGGGGCCTACGAGCAGTACTTC. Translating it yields CASSRRFGAGAYEQYF.